What follows is one TCR beta chain and its context. Its antigen is unknown. Trimming took 5 bases from V and 9 from J; bases not matched to a gene: 9. This CDR3 is 16 amino acids long. Germline loops: CDR1 MNHEY, CDR2 SMNVEV (reference sequence). Unique molecular identifiers tagged the TCRbeta library. From the PCR reads, TCRdb called clonotypes with MiXCR, one entry per CDR3 protein. This table holds 610,000 or so distinct CDR3 sequences, 27% found once. These data are taken from a study of T-cell reconstitution after alpha-beta-depleted transplantation in children. Points from the study as a whole: Some patients showed high day-60 TCRbeta diversity, which derived from surviving recipient T cells and thymic progenitors.

The sequences come from PBMCs, collected before TCRalphabeta/CD19-depleted stem cell transplant. The chain joins TRBV27 to TRBJ2-1; 14 bases map to TRBD2. The sequence came from a boy under two years old with Wiskott-Aldrich syndrome, due to receive a stem cell transplant. The CDR3 DNA reads as TGTGCCAGCAGTCCGGGGACTAGCGGGAGACAGGGTGAGCAGTTCTTC. As protein: CASSPGTSGRQGEQFF.